This T cell receptor beta chain was profiled in a study of breast tumors, draining lymph nodes, adjacent tissues. V was trimmed by 0 bases and J by 9 bases, leaving 15 bases between them. CDR1 and CDR2 (germline): DFQATT, SNEGSKA (reference sequence). The CDR3 totals 15 residues. Regarding this clonotype: Its antigen is unknown.

From the multiplex PCR reads, TCRdb called clonotypes with MiXCR, one entry per CDR3 protein. The sample has 11,000 to 15,000 distinct CDR3 sequences; 55% are singletons. Study outcomes and limitations: The data were judged consistent with most tumor T cells coming from lymph node and expanding in tumor.

The chain is built from TRBV20-1 and TRBJ1-6, with D unclear. Sequences were obtained from tumor-adjacent breast tissue. The origin of this receptor is a female donor with breast cancer. Some clones in this sample may be carry-over from other donors' samples. The CDR3 DNA follows: TGCAGTGCTAGAGAACTAGGACGGTTGTTTTCACCCCTCCACTTT. Amino acids: CSARELGRLFSPLHF.